This T cell receptor delta chain was sequenced in a study of in vitro expanded adult blood gammadelta T cells (dated by TCRdb to 2018 to 2020). For the study in its entirety: Among T cells, Vgamma9Vdelta2 cells made up between 94.4% and 100% of the sorted population, reflecting the sort purity. Each donor's cells were separately stimulated with HMBPP, zoledronate or AbnobaViscum P, and TRG and TRD CDR3 repertoires were sequenced for every condition. The TCR repertoire analysis included three subjects. The study compared the TCR repertoire of Vgamma9Vdelta2 T cells expanded in vitro with a mistletoe-extract drug against those expanded with HMBPP or zoledronate. What the study reported, not specific to this receptor: Top TRGV9 CDR3 clonotypes were largely public, being shared across donors and across all three stimulation conditions. AbnobaViscum P-expanded Vgamma9Vdelta2 repertoires showed CDR3 length, diversity and J usage similar to HMBPP- and zoledronate-expanded repertoires, suggesting a polyclonal response. Every repertoire came from in vitro expanded cultures of healthy donor cells rather than from mistletoe-treated patients. The TRDV2 repertoire shared between treatments was found to be private to each donor, and TRD repertoires were clustered by subject rather than by stimulant in multidimensional scaling.

Details on this clone: The antigen it binds to is not known. The likely explanation is a read error, given a far larger clone one base away.

Looking up the germline V gene yields CDR1 GEAIGNYY and CDR2 EKD. V has 9 bases trimmed and J has 3 bases trimmed; junction bases matching no gene number 11. The CDR3 covers 14 residues, taking in both the cysteine and the phenylalanine. The read is trimmed to its CDR3 DNA, 42 bases read in frame from base 1. The library was prepared using 5' RACE. For each sample, the RNeasy Micro Kit was used to extract RNA from roughly 9,800 sorted cells. Libraries were generated by template-switch reverse transcription, after which the CDR3gamma and CDR3delta regions were amplified by PCR. The amplicons were sequenced on an Illumina MiSeq with the V2 300 kit, which gave 150 bp paired-end reads. Processing in the source paper ran as follows. Read quality was checked with FastQC version 0.11.8. Using MiXCR version 3.0.3, reads were aligned to GenBank TRG or TRD reference genes to build the CDR3 sequences. Apart from TRDD assembly using 3 rather than 5 consecutive nucleotides, MiXCR was run with default parameters. Repertoire analyses, including normalized Shannon-Wiener diversity, clonotype tracking and multidimensional scaling, used VDJtools version 1.2.1 with default settings. CDR3 sequences that were out-of-frame or contained stop codons were left out of the analysis. Clonotypes were called again by TCRdb from the public reads via CATT, and duplicate nucleotide sequences were then merged into one entry. The V and J calls, along with clone size, are taken from TCRdb and not from the paper's own processing. The sample has around 350 delta-chain clones on record, 35% to 40% of them singletons. Together, the top ten hold over 40% of the sample.

The treatment or condition tag for this specimen amounts to: AbnobaViscum Pini, a non-fermented European mistletoe (Viscum album, pine host) extract drug, approximately 1,000 ug/mL. Following expansion, live CD3+ TCRgammadelta+ Vgamma9+ Vdelta2+ T cells were FACS-sorted using a FACS Aria III. PBMC were pulsed for one day with 800 to 1,000 ug/mL AbnobaViscum P, then washed three times before expansion. The cultures were expanded for about 2 weeks, and IL-2 was added again every 3 to 4 days. Following the one-day stimulant pulse, the cells were washed three times and then grown in medium with approximately 100 U/mL IL-2. Before culture, peripheral blood mononuclear cells were isolated by Lymphoprep gradient centrifugation and were cryopreserved in liquid nitrogen.

The TCR sequence derives from an adult in good health. The sample in question was gamma-delta T cells from peripheral blood expanded in culture, obtained from an in vitro culture stimulated with Abnoba P. This sequence uses TRDV2 and TRDJ1, with 8 middle bases fitting TRDD3. Since TCRdb gives no J gene, matching the DNA to germline was used here to assign it. The bases read TGTGCCAGTGTCTTACTGGGGGTTGCCGATAAACTCATCTTT. Its amino acids are CASVLLGVADKLIF.